Presented here are 28 T cell receptor beta chains from one specimen sequenced in a study of blood T cell repertoires in COVID-19. The repertoire was sequenced with immunoSEQ multiplex PCR; TCRdb's copy has only in-frame clones and lacks some. The table lists about 270,000 clones, about 88% of them singletons, with 2% to 2.5% in the top ten. Input material: PBMCs or T cells enriched from blood (not recorded which). These receptors were taken from a woman aged 55-70 years in a cohort exposed to, infected with or recovered from COVID-19 (not recorded which).

This chain connects TRBV4-3 to TRBJ1-5; D is undetermined. The CDR3 is 13 residues long. V lost 2 bases to trimming and J lost 2 bases, with 4 bases between them. Per germline, CDR1 LGHNA and CDR2 YSLEER. The CDR3 nucleotides are TGCGCCAGCAGCCAACGAGGCAATCAGCCCCAGCATTTT. Residues: CASSQRGNQPQHF.

The chain carries TRBV5-1 and TRBJ2-7; no clear D. The V gene lost 0 bases and the J gene lost 6 bases, with 13 bases spanning the gap. Germline CDR1 and CDR2: SGHRS and YFSETQ. The CDR3 has 14 residues. The CDR3 spells CASSLGQVLFEQYF. The CDR3 region has the DNA TGCGCCAGCAGCTTGGGGCAGGTCCTATTCGAGCAGTACTTC.

This chain links TRBV27 with TRBJ2-7; D possibly corresponds to TRBD2 (5 bases). The CDR3 runs 13 residues. Germline V gives CDR1 MNHEY, CDR2 SMNVEV (reference sequence). V lost 3 bases and J 7 bases, leaving 13 bases between the germline ends. CDR3 sequence: CASSFSGYGEQYF. Here the CDR3 DNA reads TGTGCCAGCAGTTTTTCGGGGTATGGGGAGCAGTACTTC.

This chain uses TRBV30 with TRBJ1-3; D is uncertain. Trimming cost V 0 bases and J 1 base, with 16 bases left between them. Germline V gene data show CDR1 as GTSNPN and CDR2 as SVGIG (reference sequence). There are 17 residues in the CDR3. The DNA for the CDR3 is TGTGCCTGGAGTGTAGCGGCGAGTTTCTCGTCTGGAAACACCATATATTTT. Residues: CAWSVAASFSSGNTIYF.

V usage is TRBV18 and J usage is TRBJ1-1; no clear D gene. CDR1 is KGHSH, CDR2 LQKENI, per germline. The ends were cut back, 6 bases at V and 4 bases at J, with 18 bases in the middle. This CDR3 has 15 amino acids. Here the CDR3 DNA reads TGTGCCAGCTCCCGTCTCGACTCCAGCCCCACTGAAGCTTTCTTT. This encodes CASSRLDSSPTEAFF. Filled out from reference TRBV18 and TRBJ1-1, the complete variable domain reads NAGVMQNPRHLVRRRGQEARLRCSPMKGHSHVYWYRQLPEEGLKFMVYLQKENIIDESGMPKERFSAEFPKEGPSILRIQQVVRGDSAAYFCASSRLDSSPTEAFFGQGTRLTVV.

The chain employs TRBV28 and TRBJ2-1; 7 bases map to TRBD2. The CDR3 consists of 14 residues. Trimming took 7 bases from V and 9 from J; bases not matched to a gene: 12. Per the germline V gene, CDR1 is MDHEN and CDR2 is SYDVKM. The CDR3 coding sequence is TGTGCCAGCACTCGAGCGGGATCCCCGCGTGAGCAGTTCTTC. Its translation: CASTRAGSPREQFF.

The CDR3 loop reads CASSVLGLAGSSQYF. The DNA of the CDR3 is TGTGCCAGCAGCGTCCTGGGACTAGCGGGATCCAGTCAGTACTTC. This rearrangement joins TRBV7-2 to TRBJ2-4, with TRBD2 matching 13 bases. The CDR3 extends over 15 amino acids. Germline V gene sequence: CDR1 SGHTA, CDR2 FQGNSA. V dropped 5 bases and J dropped 12; count of bases not matched to a gene: 10.

The J gene is TRBJ2-7, the V gene TRBV2; D is perhaps TRBD1 (6 bases). Germline V gives CDR1 SNHLY, CDR2 FYNNEI. V lost 5 bases and J lost 4, with 15 bases in between. CDR3 size: 14 residues. This CDR3 is CASSFRDIRYEQYF. The CDR3 DNA follows: TGTGCCAGCAGTTTCCGGGACATCCGATACGAGCAGTACTTC.

The chain employs TRBV4-3 and TRBJ1-6; a weak D match, TRBD1 (5 bases). Germline V gene sequence: CDR1 LGHNA, CDR2 YSLEER. The CDR3 loop spans 17 amino acids. Trimming pared 0 bases from V and 5 bases from J, leaving 14 bases between. The DNA for the CDR3 is TGCGCCAGCAGCCAAGAAATCCCGACAGATAATAATTCACCCCTCCACTTT. This translates into CASSQEIPTDNNSPLHF.

The gene calls are TRBV19 and TRBJ1-3; the D gene is possibly TRBD1 (5 bases). CDR3 length: 14 amino acids. Germline V CDR1 and CDR2: LNHDA, SQIVND (reference sequence). V lost 9 bases, J lost 0 bases, and 12 bases lay in between. Here the CDR3 DNA reads TGTGCCAGCCAGTTACAGGTCTCTGGAAACACCATATATTTT. Amino acid sequence: CASQLQVSGNTIYF.

V and J are TRBV6-5 and TRBJ2-5; D is possibly TRBD2 (5 bases). CDR3 size: 13 residues. The V end was cut by 6 bases, the J end by 4 bases, with 12 bases between. CDR1 and CDR2 from the germline V gene are MNHEY and SVGAGI. The CDR3 DNA reads TGTGCCAGCAGCCAAGGAGGAGGAGAGACCCAGTACTTC. Translation: CASSQGGGETQYF.

V gene TRBV18 combines with J gene TRBJ1-2, with D unclear. V lost 6 bases and J 0 bases, leaving 8 bases between the germline ends. The CDR3 has 13 residues. Germline V gene data show CDR1 as KGHSH and CDR2 as LQKENI. The chain's CDR3 is CASSITANYGYTF. The CDR3 nucleotides are TGTGCCAGCTCTATAACAGCTAACTATGGCTACACCTTC.

The chain has TRBV6-5 and TRBJ1-4; tentatively, D is TRBD1 (6 bases). There are 15 residues in the CDR3. Trimming left V 6 bases short and J 8 bases short, with 19 bases between. CDR1 and CDR2 from the germline V gene are MNHEY and SVGAGI. The CDR3 loop reads CASSQRSRGWEKLFF. DNA of the CDR3: TGTGCCAGCAGCCAAAGGAGCAGGGGTTGGGAAAAACTGTTTTTT.

This chain connects TRBV6-2 or TRBV6-3 to TRBJ1-1; D might be TRBD1 (6 bases). The CDR3 length is 14 residues. Germline CDR1 is MNHEY and CDR2 is SVGEGT. V dropped 0 bases and J dropped 8 bases, with 13 bases sitting between them. The CDR3: CASSYSVQGREAFF. In nucleotides, the CDR3 is TGTGCCAGCAGTTACTCGGTTCAGGGGAGAGAAGCTTTCTTT.

This rearrangement joins TRBV28 to TRBJ2-2, with TRBD2 matching over 10 bases. V was clipped by 2 bases and J by 6 bases; unmatched bases: 3. This CDR3 contains 15 residues. The germline gives CDR1 MDHEN, CDR2 SYDVKM. CDR3 bases: TGTGCCAGCAGTTTAGAACTAGCGGGATCCGGGGAGCTGTTTTTT. This sequence encodes CASSLELAGSGELFF.

The chain employs TRBV28 and TRBJ2-1; weak D call: TRBD2 (5 bases). V lost 7 bases and J lost 3, with 13 bases in between. The CDR3 has 14 residues. Germline CDR1 is MDHEN and CDR2 is SYDVKM. For the CDR3, the DNA is TGTGCCAGCAACCCCCCCCGGGACTACAATGAGCAGTTCTTC. Protein: CASNPPRDYNEQFF.

This clone was recorded a few times. The chain is built from TRBV2 and TRBJ2-7; D is perhaps TRBD2 (7 bases). Germline loops: CDR1 SNHLY, CDR2 FYNNEI. V was trimmed by 8 bases and J by 2 bases, leaving 13 bases between them. The CDR3 is made up of 13 amino acids. This CDR3 reads CASGGAGAYEQYF. The CDR3 nucleotides read TGTGCCAGCGGGGGGGCAGGGGCCTACGAGCAGTACTTC.

V gene TRBV3-1 (or the pseudogene TRBV3-2) combines with J gene TRBJ2-1; 11 bases line up with TRBD2. V lost 4 bases and J lost 4; bases outside the gene matches: 3. This CDR3 is 15 amino acids long. Germline CDR1 LGHDT, CDR2 YNNKEL (reference sequence). CDR3 loop: CASSRGTSGYNEQFF. In DNA form, the CDR3 reads TGTGCCAGCAGCCGTGGGACTAGCGGTTACAATGAGCAGTTCTTC.

A note on this clone: The sample carries other DNA sequences with the same CDR3. The chain couples TRBV28 to TRBJ2-7; D might be TRBD1 (5 bases). The CDR3 extends over 12 amino acids. V was pared by 4 bases and J by 7 bases, with 11 bases between. CDR1 and CDR2 (germline): MDHEN, SYDVKM. The CDR3 DNA sequence: TGTGCCAGCAGTTCGCAGGGCCGGGAGCAGTACTTC. Protein sequence: CASSSQGREQYF. Combining the CDR3 with reference TRBV28 and TRBJ2-7 gives the whole variable domain DVKVTQSSRYLVKRTGEKVFLECVQDMDHENMFWYRQDPGLGLRLIYFSYDVKMKEKGDIPEGYSVSREKKERFSLILESASTNQTSMYLCASSSQGREQYFGPGTRLTVT.

The chain joins TRBV21-1 to TRBJ2-7; the DNA was not used to check the table's D call, TRBD2. TRBV21-1 is termed a pseudogene. This CDR3 spans 12 amino acids. The CDR3 DNA reads as TGTGCCAGCAGCAAAGGGAGGGACGAGCAGTACTTC. It yields the protein CASSKGRDEQYF.

This chain connects TRBV2 to TRBJ1-2; D possibly corresponds to TRBD1 (5 bases). The germline gives CDR1 SNHLY, CDR2 FYNNEI. The CDR3 contains 15 residues. Trimming shortened V by 4 bases and J by 8 bases, and 20 bases separated the two germline ends. Here the CDR3 reads CASSGGVGRGIGYTF. The CDR3, as DNA: TGTGCCAGCAGTGGTGGCGTGGGAAGGGGAATCGGCTACACCTTC.

This clone was seen many times. CDR3 sequence (DNA): TGTGCCAGCTCACTGCAGGGGTCCAACTATGGCTACACCTTC. It codes for CASSLQGSNYGYTF. The chain joins TRBV18 to TRBJ1-2; D possibly corresponds to TRBD1 (6 bases). Germline V lookup: CDR1 KGHSH, CDR2 LQKENI. The V end was cut by 4 bases, the J end by 2 bases, with 11 bases between. The CDR3 contains 14 residues.

This CDR3 is CASSPGDMNTEAFF. The CDR3, as DNA: TGTGCCAGCAGTCCAGGGGACATGAACACTGAAGCTTTCTTT. This chain links TRBV6-5 with TRBJ1-1; D is possibly TRBD1 (6 bases). The germline gives CDR1 MNHEY, CDR2 SVGAGI. CDR3 size: 14 residues. The V and J ends lost 5 bases and 0 bases respectively, with 10 bases between them.

The chain combines TRBV24-1 with TRBJ1-2; 7 bases match TRBD1. V dropped 4 bases and J dropped 4; count of bases not matched to a gene: 5. The CDR3 covers 14 residues. Germline CDR1 and CDR2: KGHDR and SFDVKD. The CDR3 spells CATSENRGSYGYTF. CDR3 bases: TGTGCCACCAGTGAAAACAGGGGAAGCTATGGCTACACCTTC.

The chain employs TRBV28 and TRBJ1-2; 9 nucleotides match TRBD1. The V gene's germline CDR1 is MDHEN and CDR2 SYDVKM. The CDR3 is 16 residues long. Germline trimming cut 5 bases from V and 6 bases from J; bases unmatched to any gene: 13. The CDR3 reads CASSPGGIWTGDGYTF. CDR3 nucleotides: TGTGCCAGCAGTCCCGGAGGGATCTGGACAGGGGATGGCTACACCTTC.

The chain joins TRBV18 to TRBJ2-1; D perhaps matches TRBD2 (6 bases). Per the germline V gene, CDR1 is KGHSH and CDR2 is LQKENI. The length of the CDR3 is 15 residues. The V end was cut by 2 bases, the J end by 5 bases, with 13 bases between. CDR3 DNA: TGTGCCAGCTCACCAATCACGGGAGTGGACAATGAGCAGTTCTTC. It codes for CASSPITGVDNEQFF. The whole variable domain, filled in from reference TRBV18 and TRBJ2-1, reads NAGVMQNPRHLVRRRGQEARLRCSPMKGHSHVYWYRQLPEEGLKFMVYLQKENIIDESGMPKERFSAEFPKEGPSILRIQQVVRGDSAAYFCASSPITGVDNEQFFGPGTRLTVL.

The chain has TRBV10-2 and TRBJ2-7; 7 bases agree with TRBD2. Germline-derived CDR1 and CDR2 are WSHSY and SAAADI. V lost 4 bases to trimming and J lost 3 bases; unmatched junction nucleotides: 6. The CDR3 is made up of 14 amino acids. The CDR3 nucleotides are TGCGCCAGCAGTGTAGGACTAGAAGGCTACGAGCAGTACTTC. Its translation: CASSVGLEGYEQYF.

The chain is built from TRBV4-2 and TRBJ2-7, with TRBD1 identical over 9 bases. With V trimmed by 2 bases and J by 1 base, 3 bases remained unmatched. This CDR3 region has 15 residues. Germline V gene sequence: CDR1 LGHNA, CDR2 YNFKEQ. In nucleotides, the CDR3 is TGTGCCAGCAGCCAATCGACAGGGGGGTCCTACGAGCAGTACTTC. The encoded protein is CASSQSTGGSYEQYF.